This T cell receptor (beta chain) originates from a study of shared clonotypes between healthy human individuals. Study conclusions and caveats: Relative to memory subsets, naive subsets generally showed larger estimated richness. The study found lower generation probabilities in non-shared clonotypes than in those shared by all four donors. Few donors restricted represented genetic and exposure-history diversity.

The table came from immunoSEQ multiplex PCR; TCRdb's copy has only in-frame clones and leaves some out. This table holds roughly 2.4 million clones, around 95% found once. Regarding this clone: The antigen remains unidentified.

The source material was naive CD4+ T cells sorted from blood. Subset meaning: CD45RA+ positively selected. This receptor was obtained from a man between 18 and 29 years old in good health.

CDR3: CASSLAQGYGYTF. The CDR3 region has the DNA TGTGCCAGCAGCTTAGCACAGGGGTATGGCTACACCTTC. The chain recombines TRBV7-8 with TRBJ1-2; 7 bases are shared with TRBD1. This CDR3 has 13 residues. V lost 0 bases and J lost 5; bases outside the gene matches: 0. The germline gives CDR1 SGHVS, CDR2 FQNEAQ.